This entry describes one T cell receptor beta chain. Its antigen remains unknown. There are 15 residues in the CDR3. V lost 2 bases and J lost 5; bases outside the gene matches: 7. Germline V gene data show CDR1 as MDHEN and CDR2 as SYDVKM. One entry per CDR3 protein, called by TCRdb with MiXCR from the multiplex PCR reads. The sample shows about 100,000 distinct CDR3 sequences, 21% of them seen only once. This sample stems from a study of breast tumors, draining lymph nodes, adjacent tissues. Axillary draining lymph nodes of breast cancer patients supplied the node samples. Broader study findings: Data fit most tumor T cells coming from lymph node, expanding in tumor. That most tumor T cells come from lymph nodes remained unproven. Compared with lymph nodes, tumors were less diverse; compared with nontumor tissue, more. Luminal-like breast cancer showed significantly greater tumor-nontumor repertoire similarity than basal-like breast cancer did.

This receptor was obtained from a female donor with breast cancer. Some clones in this sample may be carry-over from other donors' samples. The V call is TRBV28, the J call TRBJ1-2; 8 nucleotides agree with TRBD1. The source material was axillary lymph node tissue. The CDR3, as DNA: TGTGCCAGCAGTTTAGGACTCGGGACAGGTTATGGCTACACCTTC. Translation gives CASSLGLGTGYGYTF.